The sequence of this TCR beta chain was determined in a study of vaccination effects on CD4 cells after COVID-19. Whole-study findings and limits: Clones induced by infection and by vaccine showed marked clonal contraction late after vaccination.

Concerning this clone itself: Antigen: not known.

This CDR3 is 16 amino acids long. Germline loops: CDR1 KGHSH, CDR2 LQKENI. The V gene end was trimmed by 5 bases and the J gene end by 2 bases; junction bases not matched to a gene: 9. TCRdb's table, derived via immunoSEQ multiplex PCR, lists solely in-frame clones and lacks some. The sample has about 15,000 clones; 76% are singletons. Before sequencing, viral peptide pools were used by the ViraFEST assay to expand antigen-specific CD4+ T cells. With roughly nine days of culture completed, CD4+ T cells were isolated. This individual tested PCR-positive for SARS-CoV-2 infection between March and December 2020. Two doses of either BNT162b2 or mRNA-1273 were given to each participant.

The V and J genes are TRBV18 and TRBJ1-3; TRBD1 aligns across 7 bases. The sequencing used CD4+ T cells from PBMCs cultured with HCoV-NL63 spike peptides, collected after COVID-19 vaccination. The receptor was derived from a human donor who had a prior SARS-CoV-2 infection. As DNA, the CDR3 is TGTGCCAGCTCAACTAACCCAGGGGGTGCTGGAAACACCATATATTTT. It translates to CASSTNPGGAGNTIYF.